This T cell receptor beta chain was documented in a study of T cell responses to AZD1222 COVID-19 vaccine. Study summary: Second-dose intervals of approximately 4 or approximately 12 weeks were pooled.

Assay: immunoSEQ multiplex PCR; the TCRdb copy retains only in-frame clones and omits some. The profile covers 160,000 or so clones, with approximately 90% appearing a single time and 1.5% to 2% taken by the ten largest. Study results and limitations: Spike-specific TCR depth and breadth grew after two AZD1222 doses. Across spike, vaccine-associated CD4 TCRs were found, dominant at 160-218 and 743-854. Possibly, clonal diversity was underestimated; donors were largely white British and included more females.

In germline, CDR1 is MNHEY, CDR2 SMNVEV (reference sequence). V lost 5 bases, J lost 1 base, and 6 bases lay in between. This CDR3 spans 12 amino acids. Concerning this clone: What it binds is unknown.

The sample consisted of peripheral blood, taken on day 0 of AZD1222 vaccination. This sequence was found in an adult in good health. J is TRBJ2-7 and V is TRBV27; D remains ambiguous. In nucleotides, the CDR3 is TGTGCCAGCAGTGTGGGGTCCTACGAGCAGTACTTC. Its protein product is CASSVGSYEQYF.